The 14 T cell receptor beta chains below all came from one sample that was sequenced in a study of monozygotic twins with inflammatory bowel disease. From its re-call of the 5' RACE reads, TCRdb lists each CDR3 protein once, without DNA. The sample includes about 380,000 distinct CDR3 sequences. What was sequenced was blood. Every receptor here comes from a human donor with ulcerative colitis or Crohn's disease, or a healthy co-twin of an affected twin (not recorded which).

This chain joins TRBV7-8 and TRBJ2-5; there is no DNA to check the TCRdb D call of TRBD1. CDR1 is SGHVS and CDR2 is FQNEAQ in the germline V gene. This CDR3 spans 16 amino acids. CDR3 in amino acids: CASSIGTGGFQETQYF.

This chain uses TRBV7-2 with TRBJ1-5. The CDR3 totals 15 residues. The germline V gene encodes CDR1 SGHTA and CDR2 FQGNSA. CDR3 in amino acids: CASRAGGVSNQPQHF.

The rearrangement joins TRBV5-4 to TRBJ2-5; TCRdb reports TRBD2, a call that lacks DNA to check it against. Germline CDR1 SGHNT, CDR2 YYREEE (reference sequence). The CDR3 is 15 residues long. The CDR3 loop is CASSREGGPQETQYF.

The chain has TRBV6-5 and TRBJ2-1; the D call from TCRdb, TRBD2, cannot be confirmed without DNA. The CDR3 is 14 residues long. Germline CDR1 reads MNHEY; CDR2 reads SVGAGI. CDR3 amino acids: CASSYYRTYNEQFF.

V gene TRBV4-1 combines with J gene TRBJ1-3. Germline CDR1 is MGHRA and CDR2 is YSYEKL. The CDR3 is made up of 18 amino acids. This chain's CDR3 is CASSQAETTSGSGNTIYF.

The V call is TRBV5-6, the J call TRBJ2-7; lacking DNA, the TRBD1 call made by TCRdb goes unchecked. The germline CDR1 and CDR2 sequences are SGHDT and YYEEEE. The length of the CDR3 is 14 residues. This chain's CDR3 is CASTSGLSPYEQYF. The complete variable domain, with remaining parts taken from reference TRBV5-6 and TRBJ2-7, reads DAGVTQSPTHLIKTRGQQVTLRCSPKSGHDTVSWYQQALGQGPQFIFQYYEEEERQRGNFPDRFSGHQFPNYSSELNVNALLLGDSALYLCASTSGLSPYEQYFGPGTRLTVT.

CDR3 amino acids: CASRTTGHEQFF. The genes are TRBV27 and TRBJ2-1; TCRdb designates TRBD1, a call that cannot be tested without DNA. CDR3 length equals 12 residues. The germline V gene encodes CDR1 MNHEY and CDR2 SMNVEV (reference sequence).

The chain links TRBV29-1 to TRBJ2-5; TCRdb designates TRBD1, a call that cannot be tested without DNA. The germline V gene encodes CDR1 SQVTM and CDR2 ANQGSEA. This CDR3 comprises 14 residues. The CDR3 region is CSVVLNSGGETQYF.

The CDR3 region is CASSLAETNYGYTF. The V and J genes are TRBV5-1 and TRBJ1-2. This CDR3 comprises 14 residues. CDR1 and CDR2 from the germline V gene are SGHRS and YFSETQ.

The chain combines TRBV11-2 with TRBJ1-6. Per germline, CDR1 SGHAT and CDR2 FQNNGV. The length of the CDR3 is 18 residues. The CDR3 sequence: CASSRGTAKSSYNSPLHF.

This chain uses TRBV29-1 with TRBJ1-1; the D call of TRBD1 rests on TCRdb alone, since no DNA is present to check it. Germline CDR1 reads SQVTM; CDR2 reads ANQGSEA. The CDR3 has 13 amino acids. The CDR3 region is CSVARGEGTEAFF. Together with reference TRBV29-1 and TRBJ1-1, the CDR3 gives the full variable domain: SAVISQKPSRDICQRGTSLTIQCQVDSQVTMMFWYRQQPGQSLTLIATANQGSEATYESGFVIDKFPISRPNLTFSTLTVSNMSPEDSSIYLCSVARGEGTEAFFGQGTRLTVV.

The chain employs TRBV7-9 and TRBJ2-1. Looked up from germline, CDR1 is SEHNR and CDR2 is FQNEAQ (reference sequence). The CDR3 totals 11 residues. The CDR3 loop reads CASSGYNEQFF.

The chain employs TRBV7-9 and TRBJ2-7. Germline loops: CDR1 SEHNR, CDR2 FQNEAQ (reference sequence). The CDR3 covers 14 residues. The CDR3 sequence is CASSSIEIPYEQYF.

This chain uses TRBV10-3 with TRBJ2-7. The CDR3 consists of 15 residues. In germline, CDR1 is ENHRY, CDR2 SYGVKD. CDR3 in amino acids: CAISEWGSGSYEQYF.